This entry lists 11 T cell receptor beta chains sequenced from one sample in a study of T cells after yellow fever vaccination. Via MiXCR, TCRdb re-called the 5' RACE reads, giving one row per CDR3 protein. The data show 150,000 to 200,000 distinct CDR3 sequences, approximately 10% seen once. Here the sequenced sample was CD8+ T cells sorted from PBMCs, taken 15 days after the yellow fever booster vaccination. The source is a man in his late teens or twenties who received the YFV17D yellow fever vaccine.

This clonotype was seen ten or more times. This sequence joins TRBV7-6 and TRBJ2-1; 8 positions agree with TRBD1. The CDR3 totals 13 residues. CDR1 is SGHVS and CDR2 is FNYEAQ in the germline V gene. The trim removed 5 bases at V and 12 bases at J, leaving 9 bases unmatched. In DNA form, the CDR3 reads TGTGCCAGCAGCCCACCGGGACAGGAATGGCAGTTCTTC. Amino acid sequence: CASSPPGQEWQFF.

This clonotype has just a few counts. The CDR3 nucleotides read TGTGCCAGCAGTTACCTGCGGGGGGGCGTTGAGCAGTTCTTC. Its protein is CASSYLRGGVEQFF. The genes are TRBV6-5 and TRBJ2-1; 9 bases are a match to TRBD2. V was clipped by 2 bases and J by 9 bases; unmatched bases: 5. The CDR3 runs to 14 residues. Germline V gene data show CDR1 as MNHEY and CDR2 as SVGAGI.

There are a few counts of this clonotype. This chain uses TRBV20-1 with TRBJ1-6; D gene ambiguous. The V end lost 0 bases, the J end lost 0 bases, and 12 bases lay between the germline ends. Germline V gives CDR1 DFQATT, CDR2 SNEGSKA (reference sequence). The CDR3 extends over 17 amino acids. DNA for the CDR3: TGCAGTGCTAGAGATGGACGGCGGAGCTCCTATAATTCACCCCTCCACTTT. Amino acid sequence: CSARDGRRSSYNSPLHF.

The CDR3 loop is CASSFLIVTGKDTQYF. The CDR3 DNA is TGTGCCAGCAGTTTTCTCATCGTTACAGGGAAAGATACGCAGTATTTT. The chain links TRBV28 to TRBJ2-3, with D possibly matching TRBD1 (6 bases). CDR3 length equals 16 residues. The V gene's germline CDR1 is MDHEN and CDR2 SYDVKM. Trimming left V 3 bases short and J 5 bases short, with 18 bases between. Supplemented by reference TRBV28 and TRBJ2-3, the full variable domain reads DVKVTQSSRYLVKRTGEKVFLECVQDMDHENMFWYRQDPGLGLRLIYFSYDVKMKEKGDIPEGYSVSREKKERFSLILESASTNQTSMYLCASSFLIVTGKDTQYFGPGTRLTVL.

The chain carries TRBV6-6 and TRBJ2-3; no clear D. The V gene lost 2 bases and the J gene lost 2 bases, with 8 bases spanning the gap. The CDR3 runs to 14 residues. The germline V gene has CDR1 MNHNY and CDR2 SVGAGI (reference sequence). CDR3 protein: CASSYVPTTDTQYF. The CDR3 DNA follows: TGTGCCAGCAGTTACGTTCCCACCACAGATACGCAGTATTTT.

This clonotype was seen a few times. CDR3 protein: CASSSFTRQGGSYEQYF. The CDR3 region has the DNA TGTGCCAGCAGTTCCTTTACTAGACAGGGGGGTTCCTACGAGCAGTACTTC. The chain recombines TRBV6-5 with TRBJ2-7, with TRBD1 matching over 9 bases. J was trimmed by 1 base and V by 4 bases; bases with no gene match: 11. This CDR3 is built from 17 residues. CDR1 and CDR2 from the germline V gene are MNHEY and SVGAGI.

The rearrangement links TRBV6-2 or TRBV6-3 to TRBJ1-5, with TRBD1 matching 8 bases. Germline V gives CDR1 MNHEY, CDR2 SVGEGT. Trimming cost V 2 bases and J 4 bases; bases outside gene matches: 7. CDR3 length equals 16 residues. The CDR3 DNA reads TGTGCCAGCAGTTACATGGCCCGACAGGGGAATCAGCCCCAGCATTTT. Translating it yields CASSYMARQGNQPQHF.

This clonotype was recorded a few times. The rearrangement uses TRBV6-2 or TRBV6-3 and TRBJ2-5; 8 bases fit TRBD2. The CDR3 consists of 15 residues. The germline CDR1 and CDR2 sequences are MNHEY and SVGEGT. V trimming: 7 bases; J trimming: 4 bases; junction bases outside the gene matches: 11. Written as DNA, the CDR3 is TGTGCCAGCACGAGCGGGGGCCAAGCCACAGAGACCCAGTACTTC. Translating gives CASTSGGQATETQYF.

The chain has TRBV20-1 and TRBJ2-3, with TRBD1 matching over 10 bases. This CDR3 contains 17 residues. J gave up 4 bases and V 0 bases, and 10 bases lay outside the gene matches. From germline, CDR1 is DFQATT and CDR2 SNEGSKA (reference sequence). CDR3 sequence reads: CSARESTGGSRADTQYF. For the CDR3, the DNA is TGCAGTGCTAGAGAGTCGACAGGGGGCTCTAGGGCAGATACGCAGTATTTT.

This clonotype turned up a few times. This CDR3 reads CASSPGQGPPQHF. The CDR3 DNA reads as TGCGCCAGCAGCCCAGGACAGGGTCCGCCCCAGCATTTT. The chain joins TRBV4-1 to TRBJ1-5; 8 bases agree with TRBD1. V lost 4 bases to trimming and J lost 9 bases; unmatched junction nucleotides: 5. Germline V gives CDR1 MGHRA, CDR2 YSYEKL. The CDR3 contains 13 residues.

V and J are TRBV5-4 and TRBJ1-2, with unresolved D. Trimming removed 0 bases at V and 3 bases at J, with 6 bases between. Germline CDR1 SGHNT, CDR2 YYREEE (reference sequence). This CDR3 comprises 13 residues. The CDR3 bases are TGTGCCAGCAGCTTGGACAGCCACTATGGCTACACCTTC. It specifies CASSLDSHYGYTF.